This TCR beta chain was identified in a study of graft-versus-host responses after intestinal transplantation. Whole-study context: Transplant types were multivisceral, liver-intestinal, or isolated intestinal. Every transplant recipient was induced with anti-thymocyte globulin, then maintained on tacrolimus and steroids for about 3 years. The study's findings and limits: Patients with graft-donor T cell macrochimerism had high graft-versus-host to host-versus-graft clonal ratios in allografts.

V dropped 5 bases and J dropped 2 bases, with 21 bases sitting between them. This CDR3 is 17 amino acids long. CDR1 is LNHDA, CDR2 SQIVND, per germline (reference sequence). A word on this clone: The antigen is unknown.

The data were produced by immunoSEQ multiplex PCR, yet TCRdb's version contains in-frame clones alone and is incomplete. The table shows approximately 88,000 clones, with about 94% occurring only once. The material sequenced was unstimulated CD4+ T cells sorted from spleen or lymph node cells, taken before transplant. The TCR originated in a human donor who was the organ donor for an intestinal transplant. J is TRBJ1-1 and V is TRBV19; perhaps TRBD1 as D (6 bases). CDR3 bases: TGTGCCAGTAGTCCCTCTAGGCTGAGGACAGCAAACACTGAAGCTTTCTTT. Residues: CASSPSRLRTANTEAFF.